Below are 13 T cell receptor beta chains sequenced from a single sample in a study of patients and donors after allogeneic stem cell transplantation. From the RT-PCR reads, TCRdb called clonotypes with MiXCR, one entry per CDR3 protein. The table has more than 850,000 distinct CDR3 sequences, more than 15% seen once. Sequencing was performed on blood, either unsorted or a sorted T cell fraction (not recorded which). The receptors shown here come from a human donor who was either an allogeneic HSCT recipient or a stem cell or donor lymphocyte infusion donor (not recorded which). It is not recorded whose cells these are; they may come from a transplant donor.

This rearrangement joins TRBV19 to TRBJ1-4; TRBD1 is a possible D gene (5 bases). Trimming cost V 4 bases and J 8 bases, with 17 bases left between them. In germline, CDR1 is LNHDA, CDR2 SQIVND (reference sequence). The CDR3 has 15 amino acids. The CDR3 nucleotides read TGTGCCAGTAGTACCCGGGACGGCCTGAGAGAAAAACTGTTTTTT. This gives the protein CASSTRDGLREKLFF.

This sequence joins TRBV20-1 and TRBJ2-7, with 14 bases that match TRBD2. The CDR3 covers 17 residues. The V segment lost 2 bases and the J segment 3 bases; nucleotides outside the gene matches: 9. Looked up from germline, CDR1 is DFQATT and CDR2 is SNEGSKA (reference sequence). The CDR3 sequence is CSARSPGLAGARYEQYF. The CDR3 nucleotides read TGCAGTGCTAGAAGTCCGGGACTAGCGGGAGCGCGCTACGAGCAGTACTTC.

This clonotype was seen a handful of times. V gene TRBV7-8 combines with J gene TRBJ2-2; TRBD2 might be the D (6 bases). Trimming stripped 2 bases from V and 8 bases from J, with 12 bases between. The length of the CDR3 is 14 residues. CDR1 is SGHVS, CDR2 FQNEAQ, per germline. Here the CDR3 reads CASSLYGREGELFF. The CDR3 bases are TGTGCCAGCAGCTTATACGGGAGAGAGGGGGAGCTGTTTTTT.

The chain combines TRBV30 with TRBJ2-5, with 7 bases matching TRBD1. Germline values: CDR1 GTSNPN, CDR2 SVGIG (reference sequence). After removal of 4 bases from V and 1 base from J, the junction contained 9 bases not matched to a gene. This CDR3 is 15 amino acids long. CDR3 protein: CAWTLNRGPQETQYF. The DNA of the CDR3 is TGTGCCTGGACCTTAAACAGGGGCCCCCAAGAGACCCAGTACTTC.

The chain employs TRBV5-1 and TRBJ1-4; 8 nucleotides match TRBD1. The V and J ends lost 5 bases and 6 bases, in that order; junction bases with no gene match: 12. The CDR3 consists of 16 residues. Germline V gene lookup returns CDR1 SGHRS and CDR2 YFSETQ. The DNA for the CDR3 is TGCGCCAGCAGTATCCCGGGGGCAGGGGGCCATGAAAAACTGTTTTTT. Translated: CASSIPGAGGHEKLFF.

This clonotype appeared a few times. The chain is built from TRBV20-1 and TRBJ1-4, with TRBD1 identical over 10 bases. The CDR3 has 15 amino acids. The J segment lost 7 bases and the V segment lost 5 bases, leaving 10 bases of the junction unmatched. CDR1 is DFQATT and CDR2 is SNEGSKA in the germline V gene (reference sequence). CDR3 region: CSAQSDRGHGEKLFF. Written as DNA, the CDR3 is TGCAGTGCTCAAAGCGACAGGGGGCACGGTGAAAAACTGTTTTTT.

The chain combines TRBV12-3 or TRBV12-4 with TRBJ2-1, with 8 bases that match TRBD2. The CDR3 runs to 16 residues. The junction had 6 bases not matched to a gene; V was cut back by 0 bases and J by 5 bases. DNA of the CDR3: TGTGCCAGCAGTTTAGCGTTGCGGGGGGTCCACAATGAGCAGTTCTTC. This codes for CASSLALRGVHNEQFF.

The gene calls are TRBV5-1 and TRBJ2-3; 12 bases line up with TRBD2. Trimming at V came to 4 bases and at J to 3 bases, leaving 6 bases not matched to a gene. This CDR3 has 16 residues. Germline-derived CDR1 and CDR2 are SGHRS and YFSETQ. Written as DNA, the CDR3 is TGCGCCAGCAGCACCGCCGGACTAGCGGGAACAGATACGCAGTATTTT. This sequence encodes CASSTAGLAGTDTQYF.

There are many counts of this clonotype. This chain connects TRBV24-1 to TRBJ1-2; tentative D call: TRBD1 (5 bases). V lost 6 bases and J lost 7, with 11 bases in between. The germline CDR1 and CDR2 sequences are KGHDR and SFDVKD. The CDR3 has 12 amino acids. The CDR3 nucleotides are TGTGCCACCAGTAGGGCAGGGTCTGGCTACACCTTC. It yields the protein CATSRAGSGYTF.

This clonotype has only a few counts. The chain joins TRBV20-1 to TRBJ2-2; no firm D call. This CDR3 is 11 amino acids long. The germline V and J ends were trimmed by 6 bases and 0 bases, with 2 bases remaining between them. The germline V gene has CDR1 DFQATT and CDR2 SNEGSKA (reference sequence). This CDR3 is CSAPNTGELFF. The CDR3 DNA follows: TGCAGTGCCCCGAACACCGGGGAGCTGTTTTTT.

The J gene is TRBJ2-7, the V gene TRBV20-1, with D perhaps TRBD1 (6 bases). The CDR3 has 13 residues. CDR1 and CDR2 from the germline V gene are DFQATT and SNEGSKA (reference sequence). The ends were cut back, 3 bases at V and 6 bases at J, with 15 bases in the middle. CDR3 sequence (DNA): TGCAGTGCTAGTGGGCAGGGGAAGGGCGAGCAGTACTTC. It encodes CSASGQGKGEQYF.

The chain couples TRBV3-1 to TRBJ2-7; D gene uncertain. V dropped 2 bases and J dropped 3 bases, with 8 bases sitting between them. Per germline, CDR1 LGHDT and CDR2 YNNKEL (reference sequence). This CDR3 has 13 amino acids. CDR3 DNA: TGTGCCAGCAGCCAACGAGAAAACTACGAGCAGTACTTC. This encodes CASSQRENYEQYF.

The gene calls are TRBV7-2 and TRBJ2-7, with D tentatively TRBD1 (6 bases). CDR3 length: 14 residues. The germline V gene has CDR1 SGHTA and CDR2 FQGNSA. V was pared by 5 bases and J by 2 bases, with 13 bases between. The CDR3 DNA follows: TGTGCCAGCAGCATTGCGGACAGAGCCTACGAGCAGTACTTC. Protein product: CASSIADRAYEQYF. The variable domain in full, with the rest retrieved from reference TRBV7-2 and TRBJ2-7, is GAGVSQSPSNKVTEKGKDVELRCDPISGHTALYWYRQSLGQGLEFLIYFQGNSAPDKSGLPSDRFSAERTGGSVSTLTIQRTQQEDSAVYLCASSIADRAYEQYFGPGTRLTVT.